The entry that follows covers one T cell receptor (beta chain) sequence. Its antigen is currently unknown. The authors built TCR beta libraries using iRepertoire HTBI primers and Arm-PCR of CDR3 regions. TCRdb analysed the multiplex PCR reads with MiXCR anew, one entry per CDR3 protein. The top ten hold 20% to 25% of the sample, which has about 420,000 distinct CDR3 sequences, 16% seen once. These data are taken from a study of regulatory T cells in long-lasting Graves disease. Study context: Patients newly diagnosed with Graves' had been on antithyroid drugs for under 3 months. General observations from the study: Sharing of public clonotypes was greater in persistent patients (2,741) than in new patients (more than 900).

Looked up from germline, CDR1 is MGHRA and CDR2 is YSYEKL. The CDR3 runs 18 residues. The V gene lost 0 bases and the J gene lost 4 bases, with 20 bases spanning the gap. The time point: newly diagnosed GD, antithyroid drugs for less than 3 months. PBMCs provided the RNA from which the TCR library was made. These data are also associated with another study on T cells in Graves' hyperthyroidism and ophthalmopathy. In that study: Every diagnosis used clinical symptoms, serum thyroxine and TRAb, thyroid ultrasound and orbital computed tomography. Before onset, by a median of about seven months, the model predicted ophthalmopathy.

This clonotype was obtained from a woman in her late teens or twenties with Graves disease. The chain is built from TRBV4-1 and TRBJ2-3; no clear D. The input for sequencing was peripheral blood mononuclear cells (PBMCs), taken at new diagnosis, from a patient treated with antithyroid drugs. The CDR3 loop is CASSQDPQAVFSSDTQYF. CDR3 sequence (DNA): TGCGCCAGCAGCCAAGATCCCCAAGCAGTTTTTTCCTCAGATACGCAGTATTTT.